The source of this TCR beta chain is a study of technical replicates of blood from a handful of donors. Assay: immunoSEQ multiplex PCR; the TCRdb copy retains only in-frame clones and omits some. Of approximately 73,000 clones in the sample, around 96% were seen once. The length of the CDR3 is 14 residues. Germline values: CDR1 SGDLS, CDR2 YYNGEE. V was clipped by 3 bases and J by 2 bases, with 12 bases between them. The V and J genes are TRBV9 and TRBJ2-7; TRBD2 might be the D (5 bases). What was sequenced was T cells isolated from PBMCs. This sequence originates from a human donor in good health. CDR3 sequence (DNA): TGTGCCAGCAGCGCCGGCGGGTACCCCTACGAGCAGTACTTC. This encodes CASSAGGYPYEQYF. Full variable domain (outside the CDR3, taken from reference TRBV9 and TRBJ2-7): DSGVTQTPKHLITATGQRVTLRCSPRSGDLSVYWYQQSLDQGLQFLIQYYNGEERAKGNILERFSAQQFPDLHSELNLSSLELGDSALYFCASSAGGYPYEQYFGPGTRLTVT.